The 12 T cell receptor beta chains in this list originate from one sample, sequenced in a study of blood T cell repertoires in COVID-19. TCRdb's table, derived via immunoSEQ multiplex PCR, lists solely in-frame clones and lacks some. The table includes more than 200,000 clones, roughly 80% detected once. The sequenced sample consisted of peripheral blood. Source of these receptors: a man in his fifties or sixties with acute or convalescent COVID-19.

As regards this clone: One junction end disagrees with the germline gene, perhaps due to a read error. V usage is TRBV6-1 and J usage is TRBJ2-7; D not certain. CDR3 length: 15 amino acids. The germline CDR1 and CDR2 sequences are MNHNS and SASEGT. The CDR3: CASSEGFTWSRLPLF. For the CDR3, the DNA is TGTGCCAGCAGTGAAGGGTTTACGTGGTCCCGTCTACCCCTCTTC.

The J gene is TRBJ2-7, the V gene TRBV27, with 8 bases matching TRBD1. With V trimmed by 6 bases and J by 3 bases, 4 bases remained unmatched. Germline V gene data show CDR1 as MNHEY and CDR2 as SMNVEV (reference sequence). The CDR3 has 13 amino acids. CDR3 in DNA: TGTGCCAGCAGCATACAGGGGGGCTACGAGCAGTACTTC. Amino acid sequence: CASSIQGGYEQYF.

J is TRBJ1-3 and V is TRBV6-1, with a weak D call TRBD1 (6 bases). CDR3 length: 16 amino acids. Trimming shortened V by 4 bases and J by 3 bases, and 16 bases separated the two germline ends. The germline gives CDR1 MNHNS, CDR2 SASEGT. CDR3 sequence: CASSVGTSRFGNTIYF. The CDR3 DNA follows: TGTGCCAGCAGTGTCGGGACATCTCGTTTTGGAAACACCATATATTTT.

About this clone: This same CDR3 is encoded by further DNA sequences in the sample. The rearrangement joins TRBV19 to TRBJ2-3; TRBD2 agrees at 8 bases. Trimming cost V 1 base and J 0 bases; bases outside gene matches: 0. Germline assignment: CDR1 LNHDA and CDR2 SQIVND (reference sequence). The CDR3 spans 15 residues. The CDR3 region is CASSIGGRSTDTQYF. Written as DNA, the CDR3 is TGTGCCAGTAGTATAGGCGGGAGGAGCACAGATACGCAGTATTTT.

This clone was seen a few times. The V call is TRBV10-3, the J call TRBJ1-4, with a tentative D call TRBD1 (6 bases). The ends were cut back, 2 bases at V and 5 bases at J, with 9 bases in the middle. The CDR3 totals 14 residues. The V gene's germline CDR1 is ENHRY and CDR2 SYGVKD. The CDR3 DNA reads TGTGCCATCAGTGAGGGACAGAAGAATGAAAAACTGTTTTTT. This translates into CAISEGQKNEKLFF.

The chain joins TRBV28 to TRBJ1-2; D ambiguous. CDR3 length equals 14 residues. The V end was cut by 3 bases, the J end by 2 bases, with 10 bases between. Looked up from germline, CDR1 is MDHEN and CDR2 is SYDVKM. As DNA, the CDR3 is TGTGCCAGCAGTTTGAGGTTCTCGAACTATGGCTACACCTTC. Encoded protein: CASSLRFSNYGYTF.

This chain links TRBV10-1 with TRBJ2-7; 7 bases line up with TRBD1. V gave up 6 bases and J gave up 3 bases; unmatched junction bases: 8. The CDR3 contains 14 residues. Germline values: CDR1 WNHNN, CDR2 SYGVQD (reference sequence). In DNA, the CDR3 is TGCGCCAGCAGGAACCGGGACAGCTACTACGAGCAGTACTTC. Its translation is CASRNRDSYYEQYF.

For the CDR3, the DNA is TGTGCCAGCAGTTACGGGGGACAGGGGGCGGCTCAATCTTTCTTT. It specifies CASSYGGQGAAQSFF. The rearrangement links TRBV6-6 to TRBJ1-1; TRBD1 aligns across 12 bases. The CDR3 has 15 amino acids. From germline, CDR1 is MNHNY and CDR2 SVGAGI (reference sequence). V shed 2 bases and J 12 bases; nucleotides not matched to a gene: 10.

A few counts support this clone. The rearrangement joins TRBV3-1 (or the pseudogene TRBV3-2) to TRBJ1-2; D ambiguous. This CDR3 comprises 13 residues. CDR1 and CDR2 (germline): LGHDT, YNNKEL (reference sequence). Trimming removed 5 bases at V and 4 bases at J, with 11 bases between. The CDR3 DNA reads TGTGCCAGCAGCAATGCGGGCAGCTATGGCTACACCTTC. Protein product: CASSNAGSYGYTF.

The V call is TRBV7-9, the J call TRBJ2-1, with D possibly matching TRBD2 (5 bases). Germline assignment: CDR1 SEHNR and CDR2 FQNEAQ (reference sequence). V was pared by 2 bases and J by 7 bases, with 9 bases between. The CDR3 length is 13 residues. CDR3 nucleotides: TGTGCCAGCAGCTTACGGGGAAGGAATGAGCAGTTCTTC. Translated: CASSLRGRNEQFF.

The chain has TRBV5-1 and TRBJ2-7; tentative D call: TRBD2 (6 bases). This CDR3 is built from 13 residues. The germline V gene encodes CDR1 SGHRS and CDR2 YFSETQ. V was cut by 4 bases and J by 2 bases, with 10 bases left in between. CDR3: CASSPGSPYEQYF. CDR3 DNA sequence: TGCGCCAGCAGCCCCGGGAGCCCCTACGAGCAGTACTTC. The full variable domain, its missing parts supplied by reference TRBV5-1 and TRBJ2-7, is KAGVTQTPRYLIKTRGQQVTLSCSPISGHRSVSWYQQTPGQGLQFLFEYFSETQRNKGNFPGRFSGRQFSNSRSEMNVSTLELGDSALYLCASSPGSPYEQYFGPGTRLTVT.

This clone was seen once. This sequence joins TRBV13 and TRBJ2-5, with 7 bases that match TRBD2. The CDR3 is 15 residues long. The trim removed 0 bases at V and 5 bases at J, leaving 6 bases unmatched. The V gene's germline CDR1 is PRHDT and CDR2 FYEKMQ (reference sequence). CDR3 sequence reads: CASSLGRGYGETQYF. As DNA, the CDR3 is TGTGCCAGCAGCTTAGGGCGGGGGTATGGCGAGACCCAGTACTTC.